A single sample is the source of the 26 T cell receptor beta chains below, sequenced in a study of human T cells and chemical hapten exposure. Time point described: patch test 1, 2 weeks after DPC sensitization. Treatment: therapeutic diphenylcyclopropenone sensitization with weekly scalp DPC. One entry per CDR3 protein, called by TCRdb with MiXCR from the RACE reads. The sample has 300,000 to 450,000 distinct CDR3 sequences, about 4.4% seen once. The sequencing used whole blood, collected in connection with sensitization to the hapten diphenylcyclopropenone (DPC). Receptor source: a woman aged 45-59 years with alopecia areata. Some clones in this sample may be carry-over from other donors' samples.

Ten or more counts support this clonotype. The V gene is TRBV29-1, the J gene TRBJ2-3; D is unclear. With 4 bases removed from V and 1 base from J, the gap between germline ends came to 12 bases. The CDR3 consists of 14 residues. Germline V gene data show CDR1 as SQVTM and CDR2 as ANQGSEA. CDR3 bases: TGCAGCGTTGGGGTGGCGGAGCGCACAGATACGCAGTATTTT. Protein: CSVGVAERTDTQYF.

This clonotype was picked up a small number of times. The rearrangement joins TRBV5-4 to TRBJ1-3; D is ambiguous. V lost 1 base, J lost 0 bases, and 8 bases lay in between. Germline CDR1 reads SGHNT; CDR2 reads YYREEE (reference sequence). CDR3 length: 15 amino acids. The DNA for the CDR3 is TGTGCCAGCAGCTTGTCGCCGAGCTCTGGAAACACCATATATTTT. This codes for CASSLSPSSGNTIYF.

The rearrangement joins TRBV18 to TRBJ1-2; 7 nucleotides agree with TRBD1. CDR1 is KGHSH and CDR2 is LQKENI in the germline V gene. J gave up 3 bases and V 3 bases, and 13 bases lay outside the gene matches. There are 17 residues in the CDR3. The CDR3 nucleotides are TGTGCCAGCTCACCCCGACAGGGCCATCTCTCGGACTATGGCTACACCTTC. This codes for CASSPRQGHLSDYGYTF.

The chain combines TRBV6-4 with TRBJ2-3, with unresolved D. CDR3 size: 11 residues. V lost 8 bases, J lost 2 bases, and 5 bases lay in between. The germline V gene has CDR1 MRHNA and CDR2 SNTAGT. For the CDR3, the DNA is TGTGCCAGCGGAAACACAGATACGCAGTATTTT. As protein: CASGNTDTQYF.

This clonotype showed up just a few times. The V call is TRBV19, the J call TRBJ1-5; no firm D call. The CDR3 totals 12 residues. CDR1 and CDR2 (germline): LNHDA, SQIVND (reference sequence). V gave up 8 bases and J gave up 2 bases, with 7 bases separating them. CDR3 amino acids: CASLGGNQPQHF. DNA for the CDR3: TGTGCCAGTTTAGGCGGCAATCAGCCCCAGCATTTT. The whole variable domain, filled in from reference TRBV19 and TRBJ1-5, reads DGGITQSPKYLFRKEGQNVTLSCEQNLNHDAMYWYRQDPGQGLRLIYYSQIVNDFQKGDIAEGYSVSREKKESFPLTVTSAQKNPTAFYLCASLGGNQPQHFGDGTRLSIL.

A few counts support this clonotype. The V call is TRBV6-2 or TRBV6-3, the J call TRBJ1-1, with 11 bases fitting TRBD1. From germline, CDR1 is MNHEY and CDR2 SVGEGT. The CDR3 runs 18 residues. The trim removed 2 bases at V and 0 bases at J, leaving 8 bases unmatched. CDR3 region: CASSYPDRGLWVNTEAFF. The CDR3 DNA follows: TGTGCCAGCAGTTACCCGGACAGGGGGCTTTGGGTGAACACTGAAGCTTTCTTT.

This clonotype was detected a few times. The chain links TRBV6-5 to TRBJ2-2, with 7 positions matching TRBD1. With V trimmed by 5 bases and J by 7 bases, 7 bases remained unmatched. The CDR3 runs 14 residues. CDR1 and CDR2 from the germline V gene are MNHEY and SVGAGI. This chain's CDR3 is CASSDRANGGELFF. The CDR3 DNA is TGTGCCAGCAGTGACAGGGCGAACGGCGGGGAGCTGTTTTTT.

The V and J genes are TRBV6-2 or TRBV6-3 and TRBJ2-1; D unclear. The V gene lost 8 bases and the J gene lost 6 bases, with 14 bases spanning the gap. CDR1 and CDR2 (germline): MNHEY, SVGEGT. The CDR3 spans 13 residues. The CDR3 bases are TGTGCCAGCCGGTTTAGTTTAACCAATGAGCAGTTCTTC. Its translation: CASRFSLTNEQFF.

This clonotype was counted ten times or more. CDR3 coding DNA: TGTGCCAGCTCTTTTGCGGGGGACTACAATGAGCAGTTCTTC. Protein: CASSFAGDYNEQFF. The V call is TRBV12-3 or TRBV12-4, the J call TRBJ2-1; 7 nucleotides agree with TRBD2. The CDR3 is 14 amino acids. The V gene end was trimmed by 8 bases and the J gene end by 3 bases; junction bases not matched to a gene: 7.

This clonotype was observed at least ten times. The chain links TRBV13 to TRBJ2-5; D is undetermined. The CDR3 spans 12 residues. Germline V gives CDR1 PRHDT, CDR2 FYEKMQ (reference sequence). The V gene lost 5 bases and the J gene lost 5 bases, with 9 bases spanning the gap. CDR3 coding DNA: TGTGCCAGCAGCGCCATCCGGGAGACCCAGTACTTC. Translating gives CASSAIRETQYF.

This clonotype has a count of ten or more. This rearrangement joins TRBV5-1 to TRBJ2-2, with D possibly TRBD1 on 5 matching bases. CDR1 is SGHRS and CDR2 is YFSETQ in the germline V gene. The CDR3 totals 14 residues. V lost 0 bases and J lost 5, with 8 bases in between. The CDR3 bases are TGCGCCAGCAGCTTGGACAGGCGAACCGGGGAGCTGTTTTTT. It is translated as CASSLDRRTGELFF.

In nucleotides, the CDR3 is TGTGCCAGTAGTATAGGATCCAGGGGAAGTAATCAGCCCCAGCATTTT. It yields the protein CASSIGSRGSNQPQHF. The V gene is TRBV19, the J gene TRBJ1-5; the D gene is possibly TRBD1 (6 bases). Trimming pared 1 base from V and 4 bases from J, leaving 14 bases between. Per the germline V gene, CDR1 is LNHDA and CDR2 is SQIVND (reference sequence). The CDR3 has 16 residues.

This clonotype was counted a few times. V is TRBV15 and J is TRBJ2-1, with TRBD2 identical over 7 bases. Trimming removed 8 bases from V and 12 bases from J; junction bases left unmatched: 13. The germline gives CDR1 LNHNV, CDR2 YYDKDF (reference sequence). The CDR3 is 13 amino acids. CDR3 sequence: CATGGGLPFPQFF. The CDR3 region has the DNA TGTGCCACCGGCGGGGGACTCCCTTTCCCGCAGTTCTTC. The whole variable domain, filled in from reference TRBV15 and TRBJ2-1, reads DAMVIQNPRYQVTQFGKPVTLSCSQTLNHNVMYWYQQKSSQAPKLLFHYYDKDFNNEADTPDNFQSRRPNTSFCFLDIRSPGLGDTAMYLCATGGGLPFPQFFGPGTRLTVL.

This clonotype has ten or more counts. The chain carries TRBV9 and TRBJ1-4; unclear D gene. The CDR3 has 13 amino acids. In germline, CDR1 is SGDLS, CDR2 YYNGEE. V dropped 3 bases and J dropped 8 bases, with 11 bases sitting between them. The CDR3 loop reads CASSGFIGEKLFF. The CDR3, as DNA: TGTGCCAGCAGCGGTTTCATCGGAGAAAAACTGTTTTTT.

This clonotype was seen repeatedly, ten times or more. The V and J genes are TRBV28 and TRBJ1-5; D may be TRBD1 (5 bases). V lost 11 bases and J 0 bases, leaving 14 bases between the germline ends. Germline assignment: CDR1 MDHEN and CDR2 SYDVKM. CDR3 length equals 14 residues. The CDR3 region is CAVRQTYSNQPQHF. As DNA, the CDR3 is TGTGCCGTTAGACAGACATATAGCAATCAGCCCCAGCATTTT. Together with reference TRBV28 and TRBJ1-5, the CDR3 gives the full variable domain: DVKVTQSSRYLVKRTGEKVFLECVQDMDHENMFWYRQDPGLGLRLIYFSYDVKMKEKGDIPEGYSVSREKKERFSLILESASTNQTSMYLCAVRQTYSNQPQHFGDGTRLSIL.

This clonotype was counted only a few times. The rearrangement uses TRBV21-1 and TRBJ1-5; TRBD1 is the table's D call and was not checked against the DNA. TRBV21-1 is an annotated pseudogene. CDR3 length: 16 amino acids. CDR3 sequence (DNA): TGTGCCAGCAGAATCCCGACAGGGGGCCTAAATCAGCCCCAGCATTTT. Translation: CASRIPTGGLNQPQHF.

This clonotype was seen ten or more times. The chain joins TRBV5-1 to TRBJ2-3; 15 bases match TRBD2. Germline trimming cut 3 bases from V and 2 bases from J; bases unmatched to any gene: 7. The germline V gene encodes CDR1 SGHRS and CDR2 YFSETQ. The CDR3 length is 18 residues. CDR3 sequence reads: CASSSGLAGGLHTDTQYF. In DNA, the CDR3 is TGCGCCAGCAGCTCTGGACTAGCGGGGGGGCTACACACAGATACGCAGTATTTT.

This clonotype occurred many times. CDR3: CASSSTGSGSNQPQHF. The CDR3 nucleotides are TGTGCCAGCAGCTCTACAGGGAGTGGCAGCAATCAGCCCCAGCATTTT. The chain couples TRBV5-5 to TRBJ1-5; maybe TRBD1 (6 bases). CDR1 is SGHKS, CDR2 YYEKEE, per germline (reference sequence). CDR3 size: 16 residues. Trimming removed 3 bases from V and 1 base from J, with 14 bases in between.

The sample holds many counts of this clonotype. The gene calls are TRBV5-1 and TRBJ2-7; 11 nucleotides align to TRBD1. Trimming at V came to 4 bases and at J to 2 bases, leaving 8 bases not matched to a gene. This CDR3 contains 16 residues. CDR1 SGHRS and CDR2 YFSETQ come from the germline V gene. The CDR3 DNA follows: TGCGCCAGCAGCCCCTACCGGGACAGGGGGACCTACGAGCAGTACTTC. This translates into CASSPYRDRGTYEQYF.

This chain joins TRBV20-1 and TRBJ1-4; D perhaps matches TRBD1 (5 bases). The germline V and J ends were trimmed by 2 bases and 12 bases, with 19 bases remaining between them. CDR3 length equals 14 residues. The germline V gene encodes CDR1 DFQATT and CDR2 SNEGSKA (reference sequence). CDR3 protein: CSARQTVTAPELFF. In DNA form, the CDR3 reads TGCAGTGCTAGACAGACCGTGACAGCTCCGGAACTGTTTTTT.

This chain connects TRBV6-1 to TRBJ1-1, with 7 bases matching TRBD1. J gave up 0 bases and V 8 bases, and 18 bases lay outside the gene matches. Germline values: CDR1 MNHNS, CDR2 SASEGT. The CDR3 has 18 residues. The CDR3 loop is CASLAYRGNVGMNTEAFF. The CDR3 coding sequence is TGTGCCAGCCTCGCTTACAGGGGAAACGTGGGAATGAACACTGAAGCTTTCTTT.

The table lists this clonotype with a few counts. The chain employs TRBV5-1 and TRBJ2-1; 7 positions match TRBD2. Germline CDR1 is SGHRS and CDR2 is YFSETQ. V gave up 5 bases and J gave up 4 bases; unmatched junction bases: 6. The CDR3 length is 14 residues. CDR3 bases: TGCGCCAGCAGGGTAGCTAGCGGTTACAATGAGCAGTTCTTC. This codes for CASRVASGYNEQFF.

At least ten counts were recorded for this clonotype. In DNA form, the CDR3 reads TGTGCCAGCAGCTTGAGCGGCTATAGCAATCAGCCCCAGCATTTT. It yields the protein CASSLSGYSNQPQHF. The chain recombines TRBV7-3 with TRBJ1-5; D unclear. The CDR3 extends over 15 amino acids. The V and J ends lost 3 bases and 0 bases respectively, with 9 bases between them. CDR1 is SGHTA and CDR2 is FQGTGA in the germline V gene.

This clonotype was recorded at least ten times. The CDR3 loop reads CASSPLLGRAAGDTQYF. The CDR3 DNA is TGTGCCAGCAGCCCTCTTCTCGGGAGGGCCGCAGGAGATACGCAGTATTTT. This chain links TRBV14 with TRBJ2-3; 8 positions match TRBD2. This CDR3 has 17 amino acids. The V segment lost 4 bases and the J segment 5 bases; nucleotides outside the gene matches: 14. Germline V lookup: CDR1 SGHDN, CDR2 FVKESK.

Details on this clonotype: A much larger clonotype is one base distant, so this may be a read error. V and J are TRBV30 and TRBJ1-1; a possible D gene is TRBD1 (5 bases). This CDR3 is built from 11 residues. Germline V lookup: CDR1 GTSNPN, CDR2 SVGIG (reference sequence). The CDR3 DNA follows: TGTGCCTGTAGTGAGGGGACTGAAGCTTTCTTT. Protein: CACSEGTEAFF.

This clonotype has ten or more counts. The CDR3 region is CASRVTGMSTDTQYF. In DNA, the CDR3 is TGCGCCAGCAGGGTCACGGGAATGAGCACAGATACGCAGTATTTT. This chain uses TRBV5-1 with TRBJ2-3, with a possible D match to TRBD2 (5 bases). Germline loops: CDR1 SGHRS, CDR2 YFSETQ. This CDR3 comprises 15 residues. The V end was cut by 5 bases, the J end by 0 bases, with 13 bases between.